The TCR beta chain described here comes from a study of blood T cells in healthy people across ages. Findings and limits, study-wide: Comparison with aged donors showed that long-lived donors had more naive CD4+ cells and higher diversity.

Remarks on this clonotype: Its antigen is not known.

The authors ran a second PCR of roughly 6 to 11 cycles using a sample-barcoded 5' primer and a J-beta primer mix. Every cDNA molecule bore a tag from a template-switch adaptor containing 12 random nucleotides. Via MiXCR, TCRdb re-called the 5' RACE reads, giving one row per CDR3 protein. The sample consists of hundreds of thousands of distinct CDR3 sequences, 58% of them appearing once. V was shortened by 6 bases and J by 9 bases, with 21 bases between the two germline ends. The CDR3 sequence is 14 residues long. Looked up from germline, CDR1 is DFQATT and CDR2 is SNEGSKA (reference sequence). The chain employs TRBV20-1 and TRBJ2-1, with D possibly being TRBD2 (7 bases). This clonotype originated in a man aged 25 to 45 in good health. The sample taken for sequencing was blood. This chain's CDR3 is CSAKGGGPVGEQFF. In DNA, the CDR3 is TGCAGTGCCAAGGGGGGGGGGCCAGTGGGTGAGCAGTTCTTC.